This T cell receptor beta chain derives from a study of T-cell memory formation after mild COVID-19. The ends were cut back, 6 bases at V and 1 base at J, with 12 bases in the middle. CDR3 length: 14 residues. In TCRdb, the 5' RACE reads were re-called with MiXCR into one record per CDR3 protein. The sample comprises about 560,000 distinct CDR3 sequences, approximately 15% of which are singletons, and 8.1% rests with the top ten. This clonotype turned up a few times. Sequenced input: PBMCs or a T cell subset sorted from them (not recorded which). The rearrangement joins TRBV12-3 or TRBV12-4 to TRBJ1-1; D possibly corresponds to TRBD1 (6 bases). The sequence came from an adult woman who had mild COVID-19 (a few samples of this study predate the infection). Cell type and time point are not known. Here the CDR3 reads CASRLGHRNTEAFF. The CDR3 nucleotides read TGTGCCAGCAGACTGGGACATCGGAACACTGAAGCTTTCTTT.